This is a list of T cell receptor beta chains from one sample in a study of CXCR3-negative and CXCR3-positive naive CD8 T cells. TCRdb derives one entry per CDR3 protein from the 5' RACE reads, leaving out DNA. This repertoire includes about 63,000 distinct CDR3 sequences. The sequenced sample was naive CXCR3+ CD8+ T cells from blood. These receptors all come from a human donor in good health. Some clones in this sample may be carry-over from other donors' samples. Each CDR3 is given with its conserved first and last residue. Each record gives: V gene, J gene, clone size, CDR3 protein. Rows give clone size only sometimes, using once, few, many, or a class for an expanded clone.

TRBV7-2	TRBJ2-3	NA	CASSLDQAGGTYLSGTDTQYF
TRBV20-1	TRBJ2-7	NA	CSAAGLAGEQYTLEQYF
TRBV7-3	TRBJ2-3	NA	CASSHIRGDTQYF
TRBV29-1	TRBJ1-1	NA	CSVDRGNTEAFF
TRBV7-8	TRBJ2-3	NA	CASSLLELGLAVADTQYF
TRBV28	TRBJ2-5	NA	CASSPGIRQETQYF
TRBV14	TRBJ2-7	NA	CASSQFTSGPDEQYF
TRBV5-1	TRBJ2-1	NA	CASSLGDNEQFF
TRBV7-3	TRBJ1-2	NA	CASSADRNYGYTF
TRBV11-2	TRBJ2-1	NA	CASSLYTTGGISSYNEQFF
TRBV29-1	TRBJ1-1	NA	CSVRGQDEAFF
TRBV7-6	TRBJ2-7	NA	CASSLTGGYEQYF
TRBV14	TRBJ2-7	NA	CASSQDWTVSYEQYF
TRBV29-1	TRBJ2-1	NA	CSVDYVVGKPAMKQFF
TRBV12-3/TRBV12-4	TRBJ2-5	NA	CASSDPGRGDETQYF
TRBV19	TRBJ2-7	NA	CASRDREYEQYF
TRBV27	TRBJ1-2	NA	CASSLSTGYGYTF
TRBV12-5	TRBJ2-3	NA	CASGTHSAGTDTQYF
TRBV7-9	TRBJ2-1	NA	CASSPRDYDNEQFF
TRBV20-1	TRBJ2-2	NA	CSARSGVHPNGELFF
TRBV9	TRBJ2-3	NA	CASSPQGGMRTDTQYF
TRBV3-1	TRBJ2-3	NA	CASSQEGSLTDTQYF
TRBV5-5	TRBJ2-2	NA	CASGGLAENTGELFF
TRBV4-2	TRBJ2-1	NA	CASSQKGGLAGYNEQFF
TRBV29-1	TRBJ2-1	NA	CSVDGVRDYSYNEQFF
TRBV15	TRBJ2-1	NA	CATSRETGGHNEQFF
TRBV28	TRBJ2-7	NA	CASSAFLAYEQYF
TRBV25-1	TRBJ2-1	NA	CASQKGGQSSYNEQFF
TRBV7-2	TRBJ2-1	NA	CASSLISGASNEQFF
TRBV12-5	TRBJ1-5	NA	CASGPTGGPQHF
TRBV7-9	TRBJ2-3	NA	CASSLVSGQTDTQYF
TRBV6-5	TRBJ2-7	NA	CASTYGPGGGEQYF
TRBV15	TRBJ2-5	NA	CATSREVAGAQETQYF
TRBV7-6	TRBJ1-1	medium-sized	CASSLGQGAVAEAFF
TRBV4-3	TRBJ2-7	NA	CASSQERQDRGLYEQYF
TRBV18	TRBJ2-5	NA	CASSPEGSGGLQETQYF
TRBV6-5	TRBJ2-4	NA	CASSYNLGVVQYF
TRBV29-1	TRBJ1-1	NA	CSVDYNLGATEAFF
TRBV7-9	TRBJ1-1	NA	CASSPSMNTEAFF
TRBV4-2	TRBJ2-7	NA	CASSSTGTSTYEQYF
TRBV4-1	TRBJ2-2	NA	CASSQGRDTGELFF
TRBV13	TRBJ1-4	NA	CASSPRDGDGEKLFF
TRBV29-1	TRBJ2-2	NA	CSVAGLANTGELFF
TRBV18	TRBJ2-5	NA	CASSPPVWVSQETQYF
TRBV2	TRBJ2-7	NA	CASAPFSGVVEQYF
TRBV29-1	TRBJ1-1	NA	CSPDTRPMNTEAFF
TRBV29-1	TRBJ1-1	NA	CSARIDTEAFF
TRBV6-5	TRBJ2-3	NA	CASSFTGISTDTQYF